This entry is about one T cell receptor (beta chain). Antigen: not known. This sample is part of a study of T cell responses to AZD1222 COVID-19 vaccine. Background on the study: Pooled together were second doses at about 4 or about 12 weeks.

The germline V gene encodes CDR1 LGHDT and CDR2 YNNKEL (reference sequence). V lost 0 bases and J lost 9, with 9 bases in between. The CDR3 extends over 13 amino acids. Data came from immunoSEQ multiplex PCR; TCRdb stores just in-frame clones and leaves some out. In the table there are more than 95,000 clones, about 89% of which are singletons. Findings and caveats of the study: Rises in breadth and depth of Spike-specific TCRs came after two AZD1222 doses. Donors were chiefly white British, with a greater number of females, and clonal diversity was perhaps underestimated. Epitopes outside B.1.351 and B.1.1.7 mutated regions reportedly drew nearly half of spike TCRs.

The TCR was taken from an adult in good health. The chain couples TRBV3-1 (or the pseudogene TRBV3-2) to TRBJ1-5; D remains unclear. The sample here was peripheral blood, taken on day 0 of AZD1222 vaccination. CDR3 nucleotides: TGTGCCAGCAGCCAAGACGGCCGCTGGCCCCAGCATTTT. This encodes CASSQDGRWPQHF.